This is a list of T cell receptor beta chains from one sample in a study of blood T cell repertoires in COVID-19. Sequenced by immunoSEQ multiplex PCR; TCRdb stores in-frame clones only, minus some. The sample includes 87,000 or so clones, approximately 87% seen only once; the top ten take approximately 8%. Sequencing was performed on peripheral blood. The origin of the receptors is a human donor with acute or convalescent COVID-19. The donor label of this sample is uncertain. The CDR3 runs from the conserved cysteine through the conserved F or W. Each record gives: V gene, clone size, D gene, J gene, CDR3 DNA, CDR3 protein. The D gene is left open where the match is weak. Clone size is shown for a subset of rows, as once, few, many or a class of expanded clone.

TRBV27	.	TRBD1	TRBJ1-6	TGTGCCAGCAGTCCCAACGTCGCGGGACAGGGCCGACCCCTCCACTTT	CASSPNVAGQGRPLHF
TRBV6-4	.	TRBD2	TRBJ2-7	TGTGCCAGCAGTACCTTAGCGGGGGACGATTCCTACGAGCAGTACTTC	CASSTLAGDDSYEQYF
TRBV5-1	.	.	TRBJ2-6	TGCGCCAGCAGCCACGGTTCTTTCTCTGGGGCCAACGTCCTGACTTTC	CASSHGSFSGANVLTF
TRBV11-3	.	TRBD1	TRBJ2-3	TGTGCCAGCAGATCGAGACAGGGGCGCACAGATACGCAGTATTTT	CASRSRQGRTDTQYF
TRBV7-2	.	TRBD1	TRBJ1-6	TGTGCCAGCAGCCCCCAACAGGGGGCAAACTTCTCACCCCTCCACTTT	CASSPQQGANFSPLHF
TRBV3-1/TRBV3-2	.	TRBD1	TRBJ1-1	TGTGCCAGCAGCCAAGACAGGGGGGACACTGAAGCTTTCTTT	CASSQDRGDTEAFF
TRBV4-1	.	TRBD1	TRBJ1-5	TGCGCCAGCAGCCCCCGGACAGGGGGTGGCAATCAGCCCCAGCATTTT	CASSPRTGGGNQPQHF
TRBV27	.	.	TRBJ2-7	TGTGCCAGCAGTCTCTACGAGCAGTACTTC	CASSLYEQYF
TRBV19	few	TRBD2	TRBJ2-3	TGTGCCAGTAGTGGTAGCGGGGGGCCAACAGATACGCAGTATTTT	CASSGSGGPTDTQYF
TRBV11-3	.	.	TRBJ2-1	TGTGCCAGCAGCCCAGACAGTTACAATGAGCAGTTCTTC	CASSPDSYNEQFF
TRBV19	once	.	TRBJ2-3	TGTGCCAGTAGTTCTTTAGCGGACAGCACAGATACGCAGTATTTT	CASSSLADSTDTQYF
TRBV5-1	.	TRBD2	TRBJ2-5	TGCGCCAGCAGCGACAGCGGGGGGGTTGAGACCCAGTACTTC	CASSDSGGVETQYF
TRBV27	few	TRBD1	TRBJ1-5	TGTGCCAGCAGCCCACGGACAGGGAATAGCAATCAGCCCCAGCATTTT	CASSPRTGNSNQPQHF
TRBV5-1	.	.	TRBJ1-2	TGCGCCAGCAGCTTGGCCGTGGGGGCAGGGTATGGCTACACCTTC	CASSLAVGAGYGYTF
TRBV28	.	TRBD1	TRBJ2-1	TGTGCCAGCAGTTTAGAGCTAGTAGGGACAGGGGTGAAAGTAGTGCAGTTCTTC	CASSLELVGTGVKVVQFF
TRBV19	.	.	TRBJ1-1	TGTGCCAGTAGTATAAAAAGCGGCAGTGGAATCACTGAAGCTTTCTTT	CASSIKSGSGITEAFF
TRBV19	.	.	TRBJ1-5	TGTGCCAGTAGTACAACCGGGGGGGGAGGTCAGCCCCAGCATTTT	CASSTTGGGGQPQHF
TRBV5-1	.	.	TRBJ1-1	TGCGCCAGCAGCTCCCAGGGCAGCCTCACTGAAGCTTTCTTT	CASSSQGSLTEAFF
TRBV5-4	.	.	TRBJ1-4	TGTGCCAGCCATTGGGCGGGGGGAAGCGGAGAACTGTTTTTT	CASHWAGGSGELFF
TRBV29-1	once	.	TRBJ2-5	TGCAGCGTGGCCGGGACACTTGAGACCCAGTACTTC	CSVAGTLETQYF
TRBV7-9	few	.	TRBJ2-2	TGTGCCAGTAAGGACGGACAGTTTACCGGGGAGCTGTTTTTT	CASKDGQFTGELFF
TRBV21-1	.	.	TRBJ2-7	TGTGCCAGCAGCAAAGCGGGGGGACTACCATACGAGCAGTACTTC	CASSKAGGLPYEQYF
TRBV5-1	.	TRBD2	TRBJ2-1	TGCGCCAGCAGCTGGATCCCTAGCGGGGGGTCCAATGAGCAGTTCTTC	CASSWIPSGGSNEQFF
TRBV15	.	TRBD2	TRBJ2-3	TGTGCCACCAGCAGAGGGACTAGCGGGACTACCACAGATACGCAGTATTTT	CATSRGTSGTTTDTQYF
TRBV28	.	TRBD1	TRBJ1-4	TGTGCCAGCAGTCCCTGGACAGGGAATGAAAAACTGTTTTTT	CASSPWTGNEKLFF
TRBV19	once	.	TRBJ1-2	TGTGCCAGTAGTATCCGGAACTATGGCTACACCTTC	CASSIRNYGYTF
TRBV7-3	.	.	TRBJ2-2	TGTGCCAGCAGCCCAGGACAAACCACCGGGGAGCTGTTTTTT	CASSPGQTTGELFF
TRBV30	.	.	TRBJ1-5	TGTGCCTGGAGCGTCGGGTTGTCCGGGGGTCAGCCCCAGCATTTT	CAWSVGLSGGQPQHF
TRBV20-1	once	.	TRBJ2-1	TGCAGTGCTAGTGAATGGCAGGGAACCTACAATGAGCAGTTCTTC	CSASEWQGTYNEQFF
TRBV5-6	.	.	TRBJ2-1	TGTGCCAGCAGCAATTCCGGCGGTAGGAGCTCCTACAATGAGCAGTTCTTC	CASSNSGGRSSYNEQFF
TRBV6-5	.	.	TRBJ1-4	TGTGCCAGCAGTTACAAGAGGACTAATGAAAAACTGTTTTTT	CASSYKRTNEKLFF
TRBV5-1	.	TRBD2	TRBJ2-1	TGCGCCAGCAGCGGCTTTGTCGCGGGGGGGCCCGATGAGCAGTTCTTC	CASSGFVAGGPDEQFF
TRBV5-1	.	TRBD2	TRBJ2-2	TGCGCCAGCAGCTCACGGGGGGGCGGCGGGGAGCTGTTTTTT	CASSSRGGGGELFF
TRBV9	.	.	TRBJ1-3	TGTGCCAGCAGCGTAGGAGGGATTTCTGGAAACACCATATATTTT	CASSVGGISGNTIYF
TRBV28	.	.	TRBJ2-7	TGTGCCAGCAGTTTATGGGGCAGGGGCGAGCAGTACTTC	CASSLWGRGEQYF
TRBV4-2	.	.	TRBJ2-3	TGTGCCAGCAGCCAAGGCCCCCGGGGGGCGACAGATACGCAGTATTTT	CASSQGPRGATDTQYF
TRBV6-5	.	.	TRBJ2-7	TGTGCCAGCAGCGACAGAGGCTCCTACGAGCAGTACTTC	CASSDRGSYEQYF
TRBV24-1	.	.	TRBJ1-2	TGTGCCACCAGTAAAGGGGGAGATTATGGCTACACCTTC	CATSKGGDYGYTF
TRBV5-5	.	TRBD1	TRBJ1-5	TGTGCCAGCAGTCCCAGACAGGGGGATCTTCCCCAGCATTTT	CASSPRQGDLPQHF
TRBV5-1	.	.	TRBJ1-2	TGCGCCAGCAGCTTACGACAGGAAGGCTATGGCTACACCTTC	CASSLRQEGYGYTF